The 30 T cell receptor beta chains listed next were all sequenced from one sample in a study of high-grade serous ovarian cancer treatment subgroups. Tumor tissue was taken before any definitive surgery or chemotherapy was given. Libraries were prepared by immunoSEQ multiplex PCR; TCRdb keeps only in-frame clonotypes and omits some of them. The sample lists approximately 1,800 clones; over 75% were seen once. Sequenced: tumor tissue. The receptors stem from a human donor with high-grade serous ovarian cancer.

The chain joins TRBV4-2 to TRBJ1-5, with 7 bases fitting TRBD1. The CDR3 has 16 amino acids. Germline values: CDR1 LGHNA, CDR2 YNFKEQ. J gave up 3 bases and V 0 bases, and 5 bases lay outside the gene matches. The CDR3 is CASSQDRDRANQPQHF. The CDR3 nucleotides read TGTGCCAGCAGCCAAGATAGAGACAGGGCCAATCAGCCCCAGCATTTT.

CDR3 amino acids: CATSRGALAGGYNEQFF. CDR3 bases: TGTGCCACCAGCAGAGGGGCTCTAGCGGGAGGCTACAATGAGCAGTTCTTC. V is TRBV15 and J is TRBJ2-1, with 11 bases lining up with TRBD2. From germline, CDR1 is LNHNV and CDR2 YYDKDF (reference sequence). The CDR3 totals 17 residues. V trimming: 1 base; J trimming: 3 bases; junction bases outside the gene matches: 5. Full variable domain (remainder filled in from reference TRBV15 and TRBJ2-1): DAMVIQNPRYQVTQFGKPVTLSCSQTLNHNVMYWYQQKSSQAPKLLFHYYDKDFNNEADTPDNFQSRRPNTSFCFLDIRSPGLGDTAMYLCATSRGALAGGYNEQFFGPGTRLTVL.

This clone was detected only once. The rearrangement uses TRBV15 and TRBJ1-2, with a possible D match to TRBD1 (5 bases). The CDR3 covers 12 residues. V lost 5 bases and J 8 bases, leaving 12 bases between the germline ends. Germline values: CDR1 LNHNV, CDR2 YYDKDF (reference sequence). In DNA form, the CDR3 reads TGTGCCACCAGCGGTGGGGGGGACGGCTACACCTTC. It encodes CATSGGGDGYTF.

The chain couples TRBV30 to TRBJ1-2, with unresolved D. V was trimmed by 4 bases and J by 3 bases, leaving 12 bases between them. Germline V gene sequence: CDR1 GTSNPN, CDR2 SVGIG (reference sequence). The CDR3 contains 13 residues. The CDR3 DNA reads TGTGCCTGGACACGGTATATGTACTATGGCTACACCTTC. Protein: CAWTRYMYYGYTF. The full variable domain, rest sourced from reference TRBV30 and TRBJ1-2, is SQTIHQWPATLVQPVGSPLSLECTVEGTSNPNLYWYRQAAGRGLQLLFYSVGIGQISSEVPQNLSASRPQDRQFILSSKKLLLSDSGFYLCAWTRYMYYGYTFGSGTRLTVV.

The chain is built from TRBV4-3 and TRBJ1-5; D is ambiguous. From germline, CDR1 is LGHNA and CDR2 YSLEER. The CDR3 consists of 16 residues. The V and J ends lost 0 bases and 10 bases respectively, with 19 bases between them. The CDR3 DNA reads TGCGCCAGCAGCCAAGATCTATCCAGGACCCTTCCTCCCCAGCATTTT. Amino acids: CASSQDLSRTLPPQHF.

The rearrangement uses TRBV29-1 and TRBJ2-2; D perhaps matches TRBD1 (6 bases). Trimming stripped 6 bases from V and 6 bases from J, with 11 bases between. The CDR3 spans 12 residues. The germline V gene encodes CDR1 SQVTM and CDR2 ANQGSEA. The CDR3 spells CSVGGQPGELFF. CDR3 coding DNA: TGCAGCGTGGGTGGACAGCCCGGGGAGCTGTTTTTT.

The CDR3 nucleotides read TGTGCCAGGGCCCCCGAAGCGGGGGCCTGTTTGTTCTTC. This codes for CARAPEAGACLFF. This rearrangement joins TRBV11-2 to TRBJ2-1, with 8 bases fitting TRBD2. Germline V gene lookup returns CDR1 SGHAT and CDR2 FQNNGV. V trimming: 9 bases; J trimming: 15 bases; junction bases outside the gene matches: 16. This CDR3 is built from 13 residues.

The chain couples TRBV7-2 to TRBJ2-3, with D perhaps TRBD2 (5 bases). The CDR3 extends over 13 amino acids. Trimming pared 3 bases from V and 4 bases from J, leaving 8 bases between. Per germline, CDR1 SGHTA and CDR2 FQGNSA. For the CDR3, the DNA is TGTGCCAGCAGCTTCCTCGGGGCAGATACGCAGTATTTT. It specifies CASSFLGADTQYF.

The chain recombines TRBV19 with TRBJ2-7, with TRBD1 as a possible D gene (6 bases). Trimming pared 4 bases from V and 4 bases from J, leaving 14 bases between. The CDR3 extends over 14 amino acids. Germline V gene lookup returns CDR1 LNHDA and CDR2 SQIVND (reference sequence). The CDR3: CASSTQTGSYEQYF. CDR3 nucleotides: TGTGCCAGTAGTACCCAGACAGGTTCATACGAGCAGTACTTC.

The chain couples TRBV30 to TRBJ1-1, with a possible D match to TRBD1 (6 bases). The germline V gene has CDR1 GTSNPN and CDR2 SVGIG (reference sequence). The ends were cut back, 4 bases at V and 4 bases at J, with 13 bases in the middle. CDR3 length: 13 residues. The CDR3 protein is CAWNLQGITEAFF. CDR3 nucleotide sequence: TGTGCCTGGAATTTACAGGGCATCACTGAAGCTTTCTTT. The whole variable domain, remainder taken from reference TRBV30 and TRBJ1-1, is SQTIHQWPATLVQPVGSPLSLECTVEGTSNPNLYWYRQAAGRGLQLLFYSVGIGQISSEVPQNLSASRPQDRQFILSSKKLLLSDSGFYLCAWNLQGITEAFFGQGTRLTVV.

This clone counts as large (0.1 to 1%). The chain couples TRBV11-2 to TRBJ1-1, with D uncertain. Per germline, CDR1 SGHAT and CDR2 FQNNGV. Trimming took 3 bases from V and 1 from J, leaving 3 bases between them. This CDR3 spans 12 amino acids. DNA of the CDR3: TGTGCCAGCAGCTTCACGAACACTGAAGCTTTCTTT. This sequence encodes CASSFTNTEAFF.

This clone was recorded a few times. J is TRBJ2-2 and V is TRBV18; D tentatively fits TRBD1 or TRBD2 (6 bases each). Germline CDR1 KGHSH, CDR2 LQKENI. This CDR3 contains 14 residues. V lost 4 bases to trimming and J lost 4 bases, with 10 bases between them. The CDR3 bases are TGTGCCAGCTCACGAGAGGGGGGCACCGGGGAGCTGTTTTTT. It encodes CASSREGGTGELFF.

The chain couples TRBV9 to TRBJ2-1, with TRBD1 matching over 9 bases. Looked up from germline, CDR1 is SGDLS and CDR2 is YYNGEE. With 4 bases clipped from V and 8 bases from J, the junction kept 7 bases outside the gene matches. The CDR3 covers 14 residues. Here the CDR3 DNA reads TGTGCCAGCAGCACAGGGGGCACGGTGGATGAGCAGTTCTTC. Translating it yields CASSTGGTVDEQFF. Together with reference TRBV9 and TRBJ2-1, the CDR3 gives the full variable domain: DSGVTQTPKHLITATGQRVTLRCSPRSGDLSVYWYQQSLDQGLQFLIQYYNGEERAKGNILERFSAQQFPDLHSELNLSSLELGDSALYFCASSTGGTVDEQFFGPGTRLTVL.

This rearrangement joins TRBV6-6 to TRBJ1-1, with D perhaps matching TRBD1 (6 bases). CDR1 and CDR2 (germline): MNHNY, SVGAGI (reference sequence). V lost 7 bases, J lost 5 bases, and 11 bases lay in between. There are 12 residues in the CDR3. The CDR3 DNA follows: TGTGCCAGCAATACAGGGCTGACTGAAGCTTTCTTT. Amino acid sequence: CASNTGLTEAFF.

The V gene is TRBV19, the J gene TRBJ1-1; D unclear. Germline CDR1 reads LNHDA; CDR2 reads SQIVND (reference sequence). V shed 1 base and J shed 6 bases, with 9 bases lying between them. This CDR3 has 13 amino acids. Written as DNA, the CDR3 is TGTGCCAGTAGTATAGGCAAGTTCGCTGAAGCTTTCTTT. Translating gives CASSIGKFAEAFF.

The chain joins TRBV4-1 to TRBJ2-5, with TRBD1 matching over 7 bases. The CDR3 is 17 amino acids. V lost 0 bases, J lost 4 bases, and 11 bases stayed unmatched. Germline V CDR1 and CDR2: MGHRA, YSYEKL. Here the CDR3 reads CASSQDADRALTETQYF. In nucleotides, the CDR3 is TGCGCCAGCAGCCAAGATGCTGACAGGGCCCTCACAGAGACCCAGTACTTC.

The chain uses TRBV29-1 and TRBJ1-2; TRBD1 might be the D (5 bases). Per the germline V gene, CDR1 is SQVTM and CDR2 is ANQGSEA. This CDR3 comprises 12 residues. Trimming removed 4 bases at V and 2 bases at J, with 8 bases between. The CDR3 reads CSVVRDNYGYTF. Written as DNA, the CDR3 is TGCAGCGTTGTACGGGACAACTATGGCTACACCTTC.

The genes are TRBV4-1 and TRBJ1-1; D gene uncertain. Germline V CDR1 and CDR2: MGHRA, YSYEKL. The CDR3 extends over 14 amino acids. The ends were cut back, 0 bases at V and 0 bases at J, with 5 bases in the middle. The CDR3 region is CASSQDPLNTEAFF. As DNA, the CDR3 is TGCGCCAGCAGCCAAGATCCTTTGAACACTGAAGCTTTCTTT.

The chain recombines TRBV7-3 with TRBJ2-2; D is possibly TRBD2 (6 bases). Trimming took off 4 bases at V and 3 bases at J, with 12 bases between the two ends. Germline lookup yields CDR1 SGHTA and CDR2 FQGTGA. This CDR3 is 15 amino acids long. The CDR3 sequence is CASSSRGGDTGELFF. CDR3 coding DNA: TGTGCCAGCAGCTCTCGAGGCGGGGACACCGGGGAGCTGTTTTTT.

The rearrangement links TRBV5-6 to TRBJ1-5; D uncertain. The germline CDR1 and CDR2 sequences are SGHDT and YYEEEE. Trimming took off 2 bases at V and 3 bases at J, with 9 bases between the two ends. This CDR3 comprises 14 residues. The CDR3 sequence: CASSFNGYNQPQHF. CDR3 sequence (DNA): TGTGCCAGCAGCTTTAACGGATACAATCAGCCCCAGCATTTT.

This clone was observed a handful of times. The V and J genes are TRBV6-6 and TRBJ1-2; no firm D call. CDR1 and CDR2 from the germline V gene are MNHNY and SVGAGI (reference sequence). CDR3 length equals 15 residues. The V end lost 0 bases, the J end lost 2 bases, and 10 bases lay between the germline ends. CDR3 sequence (DNA): TGTGCCAGCAGTTACTCCACAAGAGGAAACTATGGCTACACCTTC. This encodes CASSYSTRGNYGYTF.

The chain uses TRBV9 and TRBJ2-3; D remains ambiguous. V was cut by 1 base and J by 2 bases, with 5 bases left in between. Looked up from germline, CDR1 is SGDLS and CDR2 is YYNGEE. CDR3 length equals 13 residues. The chain's CDR3 is CASSVSFTDTQYF. The CDR3 region has the DNA TGTGCCAGCAGCGTAAGCTTCACAGATACGCAGTATTTT.

There are a few counts of this clone. The chain has TRBV2 and TRBJ2-6; 8 nucleotides match TRBD1. With V trimmed by 8 bases and J by 0 bases, 12 bases remained unmatched. CDR1 SNHLY and CDR2 FYNNEI come from the germline V gene. The CDR3 totals 18 residues. This CDR3 is CASRRGQEALSGANVLTF. DNA of the CDR3: TGTGCCAGCCGGAGGGGACAGGAGGCCCTCTCTGGGGCCAACGTCCTGACTTTC.

The CDR3 sequence: CASSSLTSTDTQYF. The DNA of the CDR3 is TGTGCCAGCAGTTCCCTAACTAGCACAGATACGCAGTATTTT. V is TRBV27 and J is TRBJ2-3; D is ambiguous. Germline CDR1 and CDR2: MNHEY and SMNVEV (reference sequence). Trimming shortened V by 4 bases and J by 0 bases, and 8 bases separated the two germline ends. The CDR3 contains 14 residues.

The CDR3 DNA is TGCGCCAGCAGGACTAGCGGGAGTCTGGGCGGGGAGCTGTTTTTT. Translating it yields CASRTSGSLGGELFF. The gene calls are TRBV10-2 and TRBJ2-2, with 12 positions matching TRBD2. The J segment lost 7 bases and the V segment lost 6 bases, leaving 6 bases of the junction unmatched. The CDR3 is made up of 15 amino acids. CDR1 and CDR2 from the germline V gene are WSHSY and SAAADI.

The chain joins TRBV6-5 to TRBJ2-5; D could derive from TRBD1 or TRBD2 (6 bases each). V lost 6 bases and J 11 bases, leaving 25 bases between the germline ends. Germline CDR1 and CDR2: MNHEY and SVGAGI. The CDR3 covers 15 residues. This CDR3 reads CASRPTGAGPGEQYF. The CDR3 region has the DNA TGTGCCAGCAGGCCCACGGGGGCCGGACCGGGGGAGCAGTACTTC.

The chain joins TRBV6-6 to TRBJ1-3; D perhaps matches TRBD1 (5 bases). The CDR3 totals 16 residues. Trimming stripped 7 bases from V and 4 bases from J, with 20 bases between. Germline V gene lookup returns CDR1 MNHNY and CDR2 SVGAGI (reference sequence). CDR3: CASTRFGGTVGNTIYF. The DNA for the CDR3 is TGTGCCAGCACGCGGTTTGGGGGTACCGTCGGAAACACCATATATTTT.

The chain links TRBV30 to TRBJ1-5; 7 bases fit TRBD1. Trimming cost V 5 bases and J 5 bases; bases outside gene matches: 6. Germline CDR1 reads GTSNPN; CDR2 reads SVGIG (reference sequence). The CDR3 consists of 13 residues. This CDR3 is CAWGSQGDQPQHF. CDR3 nucleotide sequence: TGTGCCTGGGGTTCCCAGGGGGATCAGCCCCAGCATTTT.

The table lists this clone with a few counts. The J gene is TRBJ2-3, the V gene TRBV6-5, with TRBD2 identical over 8 bases. CDR1 is MNHEY, CDR2 SVGAGI, per germline. With V trimmed by 4 bases and J by 4 bases, 7 bases remained unmatched. The length of the CDR3 is 15 residues. For the CDR3, the DNA is TGTGCCAGCAGTTCCCCCGGGACTAGGGCAGATACGCAGTATTTT. It codes for CASSSPGTRADTQYF.

This clone was recorded a few times. The chain employs TRBV4-1 and TRBJ1-1, with TRBD1 matching 8 bases. This CDR3 is built from 15 residues. Germline CDR1 reads MGHRA; CDR2 reads YSYEKL. J gave up 1 base and V 1 base, and 2 bases lay outside the gene matches. The CDR3 DNA sequence: TGCGCCAGCAGCCAAGCAGGACAGGGGAACACTGAAGCTTTCTTT. Translation gives CASSQAGQGNTEAFF.